The entry that follows covers one T cell receptor (beta chain) sequence. Its antigen is currently not known. No base-level quality is on record; no much larger clone is a single base apart. The immunoSEQ Assay, a bias-controlled multiplex PCR, was used to amplify TCRbeta CDR3 regions from genomic DNA. In the authors' own workflow: Nucleated cell counts per sample were estimated from amplification of reference gene primers within the assay. To quantify the absolute abundance of each unique TCRbeta CDR3 rearrangement, sequence reads were collapsed and filtered. For each sample, productive Simpson clonality was calculated as the square root of Simpson's diversity index across productive rearrangements. Imported from immuneACCESS, the table was reduced by TCRdb to in-frame sequences with V and J called. These copies leave out some clones; in studies compared against another copy, an unresolved V gene accounts for under half, and the cause of the remainder is not known. The DNA gave D and trimming, while V, J and clone size come from that table. The sample table holds about 280,000 clones, of which about 88% were seen once. Clones ranked in the top ten supply under 2.5% of the sample.

From cysteine to phenylalanine, the CDR3 is 14 amino acids long. This entry keeps only the CDR3 DNA: 42 bases, framed from base 1. CDR1 and CDR2 are drawn from the germline V gene (reference sequence): GTSNPN, SVGIG. Ends trimmed: V by 0 bases, J by 7 bases; bases unmatched to a gene: 1. Participants in the prospective study were aged about 18 to 89 years, lived in some 24 United States geographic areas, and enrolled through a virtual design. In the prospective study, participants were assigned to cohorts based on the clinical history participants reported in a screening survey and a study questionnaire. In the prospective study, whole blood, serum and a nasopharyngeal or oropharyngeal swab were collected from each participant by mobile phlebotomists. Prospective study participants could optionally give additional blood draws and questionnaires over a roughly two-month period. Before DNA extraction, blood samples from the prospective study were shipped at room temperature or frozen.

The data derive from a study of blood T cell repertoires in COVID-19 (dated by TCRdb to the early 2020s). Study-level background: Recovered participants in ImmuneRACE Cohort 3 were defined as having two consecutive negative NP/OP PCR tests, clearance from a healthcare professional, or resolution of symptoms. The dataset comprised deeply sampled blood TCRbeta repertoires from subjects exposed to, actively infected with, or recovered from COVID-19. The sample metadata nearly always contained a de-identified subject ID, COVID-19 status, age in years and sex. Samples covering the acute and convalescent phases of COVID-19 were provided by collaborators in the United States, Italy and Spain. Samples came from the ongoing ImmuneRACE study (first 160 participants) plus 1,254 subjects from 6 global collaborators. The repertoires were made available in a free public database intended to serve as a resource for research on the immune response to SARS-CoV-2. The prospective study material was composed of cDNA or gDNA derived from T cells, B-cell-depleted T cells, or PBMCs. Where available, HLA class I and class II types were obtained from metadata supplied by the sample provider rather than from assay-based typing. The full study reports these points: How much clinical and demographic metadata was included differed by source and by participant, and the metadata was provided uncurated.

This clonotype originated in a woman aged 55-69 years in a cohort exposed to, infected with or recovered from COVID-19 (not recorded which). The chain was built from TRBV30 and TRBJ1-4, and 11 bases in between align with TRBD1. Sequencing was done on a sample of PBMCs or T cells enriched from blood (not recorded which). CDR3 region: CAWSVGTGGEKLFF. The nucleotide sequence reads TGTGCCTGGAGTGTAGGGACAGGGGGTGAAAAACTGTTTTTT.